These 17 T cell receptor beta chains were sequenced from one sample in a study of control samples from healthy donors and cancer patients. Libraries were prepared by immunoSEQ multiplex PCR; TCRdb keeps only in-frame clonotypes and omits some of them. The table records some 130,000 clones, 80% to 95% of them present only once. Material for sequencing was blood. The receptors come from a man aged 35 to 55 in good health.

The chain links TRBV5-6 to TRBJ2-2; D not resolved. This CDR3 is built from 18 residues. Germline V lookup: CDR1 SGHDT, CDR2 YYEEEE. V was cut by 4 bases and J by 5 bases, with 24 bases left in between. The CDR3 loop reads CASSSTTGPGGDTGELFF. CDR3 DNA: TGTGCCAGCAGCAGTACTACCGGACCCGGTGGAGATACCGGGGAGCTGTTTTTT.

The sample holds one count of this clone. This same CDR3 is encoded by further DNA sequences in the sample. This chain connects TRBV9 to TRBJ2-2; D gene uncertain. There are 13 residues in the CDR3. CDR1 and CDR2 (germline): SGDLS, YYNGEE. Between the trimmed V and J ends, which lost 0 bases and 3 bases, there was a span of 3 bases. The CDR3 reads CASSVVDTGELFF. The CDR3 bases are TGTGCCAGCAGCGTAGTGGACACCGGGGAGCTGTTTTTT.

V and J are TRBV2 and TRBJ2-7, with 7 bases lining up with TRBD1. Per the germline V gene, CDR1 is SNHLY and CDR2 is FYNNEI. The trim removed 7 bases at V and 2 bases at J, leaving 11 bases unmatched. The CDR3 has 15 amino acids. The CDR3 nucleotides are TGTGCCAGCAAATTTACAGGGGCGTCCACCTACGAGCAGTACTTC. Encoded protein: CASKFTGASTYEQYF.

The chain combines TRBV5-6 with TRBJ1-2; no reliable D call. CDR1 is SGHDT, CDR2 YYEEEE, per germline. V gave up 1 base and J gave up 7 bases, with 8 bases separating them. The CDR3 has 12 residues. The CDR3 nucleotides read TGTGCCAGCAGCTTGAAGTGGTCTGGCTACACCTTC. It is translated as CASSLKWSGYTF. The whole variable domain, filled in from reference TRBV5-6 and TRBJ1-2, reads DAGVTQSPTHLIKTRGQQVTLRCSPKSGHDTVSWYQQALGQGPQFIFQYYEEEERQRGNFPDRFSGHQFPNYSSELNVNALLLGDSALYLCASSLKWSGYTFGSGTRLTVV.

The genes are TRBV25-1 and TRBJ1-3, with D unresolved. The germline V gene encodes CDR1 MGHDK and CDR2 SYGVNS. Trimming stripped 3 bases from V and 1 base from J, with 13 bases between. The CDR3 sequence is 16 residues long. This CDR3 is CASSDRRGGSGNTIYF. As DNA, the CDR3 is TGTGCCAGCAGTGACAGGCGAGGCGGTTCTGGAAACACCATATATTTT.

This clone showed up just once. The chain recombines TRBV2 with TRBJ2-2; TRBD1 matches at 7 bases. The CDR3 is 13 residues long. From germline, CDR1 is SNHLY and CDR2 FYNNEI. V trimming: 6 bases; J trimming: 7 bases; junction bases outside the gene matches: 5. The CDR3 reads CASRKGQFGELFF. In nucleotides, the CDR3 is TGTGCCAGCAGGAAGGGACAGTTCGGGGAGCTGTTTTTT.

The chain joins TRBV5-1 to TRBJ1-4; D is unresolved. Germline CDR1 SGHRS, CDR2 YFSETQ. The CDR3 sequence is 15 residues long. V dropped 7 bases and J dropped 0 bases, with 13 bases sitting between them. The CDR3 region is CASRPSSATNEKLFF. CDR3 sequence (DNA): TGCGCCAGCCGACCTTCGTCTGCAACTAATGAAAAACTGTTTTTT.

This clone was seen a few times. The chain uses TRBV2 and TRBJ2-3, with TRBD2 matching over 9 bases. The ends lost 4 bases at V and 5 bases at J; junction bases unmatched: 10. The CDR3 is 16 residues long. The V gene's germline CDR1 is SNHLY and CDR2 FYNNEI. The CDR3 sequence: CASSGPGLASGDTQYF. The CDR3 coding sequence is TGTGCCAGCAGTGGACCGGGACTAGCTTCGGGAGATACGCAGTATTTT.

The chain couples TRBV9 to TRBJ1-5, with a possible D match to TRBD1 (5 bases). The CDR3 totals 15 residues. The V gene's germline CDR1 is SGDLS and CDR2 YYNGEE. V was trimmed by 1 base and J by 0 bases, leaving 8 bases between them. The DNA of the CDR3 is TGTGCCAGCAGCGTACAGGGAAGTAGCAATCAGCCCCAGCATTTT. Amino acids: CASSVQGSSNQPQHF.

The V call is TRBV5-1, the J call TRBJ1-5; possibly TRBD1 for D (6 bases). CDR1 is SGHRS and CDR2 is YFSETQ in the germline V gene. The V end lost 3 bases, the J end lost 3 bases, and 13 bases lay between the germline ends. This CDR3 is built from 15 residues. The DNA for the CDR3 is TGCGCCAGCAGCTGGGAGGGGGGATACAATCAGCCCCAGCATTTT. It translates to CASSWEGGYNQPQHF.

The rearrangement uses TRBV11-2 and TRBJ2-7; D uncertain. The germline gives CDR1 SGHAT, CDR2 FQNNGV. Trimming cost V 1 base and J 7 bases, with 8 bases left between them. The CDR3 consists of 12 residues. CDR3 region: CASSLGRVEQYF. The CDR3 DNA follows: TGTGCCAGCAGCTTAGGAAGGGTGGAGCAGTACTTC.

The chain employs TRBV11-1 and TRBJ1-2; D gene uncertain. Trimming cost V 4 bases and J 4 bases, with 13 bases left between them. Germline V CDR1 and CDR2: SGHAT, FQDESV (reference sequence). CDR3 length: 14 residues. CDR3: CASSSGGQIYGYTF. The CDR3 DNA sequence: TGTGCCAGCAGCTCAGGCGGGCAGATCTATGGCTACACCTTC.

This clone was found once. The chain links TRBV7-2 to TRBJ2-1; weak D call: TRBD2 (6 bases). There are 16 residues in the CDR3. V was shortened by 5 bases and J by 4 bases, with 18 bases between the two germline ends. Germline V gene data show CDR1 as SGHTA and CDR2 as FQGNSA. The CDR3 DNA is TGTGCCAGCAGCACATTCCCGGGACTCGGATACAATGAGCAGTTCTTC. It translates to CASSTFPGLGYNEQFF.

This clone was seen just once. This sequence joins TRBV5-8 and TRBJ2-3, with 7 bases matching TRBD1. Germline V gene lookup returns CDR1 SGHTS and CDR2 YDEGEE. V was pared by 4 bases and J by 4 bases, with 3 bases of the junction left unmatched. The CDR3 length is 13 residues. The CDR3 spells CASSRQGADTQYF. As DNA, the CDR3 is TGTGCCAGCAGCCGACAGGGCGCAGATACGCAGTATTTT.

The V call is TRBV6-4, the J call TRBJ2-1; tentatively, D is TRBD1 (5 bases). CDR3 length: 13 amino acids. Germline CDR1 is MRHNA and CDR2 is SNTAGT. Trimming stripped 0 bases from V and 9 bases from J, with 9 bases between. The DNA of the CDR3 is TGTGCCAGCAGTGACTCTTTAGGGGTTGAGCAGTTCTTC. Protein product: CASSDSLGVEQFF.

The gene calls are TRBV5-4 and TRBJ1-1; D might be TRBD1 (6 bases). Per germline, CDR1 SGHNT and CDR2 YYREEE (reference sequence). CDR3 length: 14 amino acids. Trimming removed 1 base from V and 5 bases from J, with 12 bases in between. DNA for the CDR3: TGTGCCAGCAGCTTGAAAGGGGGAAGGACTGAAGCTTTCTTT. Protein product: CASSLKGGRTEAFF.

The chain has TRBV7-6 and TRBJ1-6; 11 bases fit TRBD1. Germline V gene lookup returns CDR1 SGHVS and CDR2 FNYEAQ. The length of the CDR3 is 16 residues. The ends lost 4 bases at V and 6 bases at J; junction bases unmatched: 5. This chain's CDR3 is CASSSRTGGSNSPLHF. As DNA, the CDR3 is TGTGCCAGCAGCTCCCGGACAGGGGGCAGTAATTCACCCCTCCACTTT.